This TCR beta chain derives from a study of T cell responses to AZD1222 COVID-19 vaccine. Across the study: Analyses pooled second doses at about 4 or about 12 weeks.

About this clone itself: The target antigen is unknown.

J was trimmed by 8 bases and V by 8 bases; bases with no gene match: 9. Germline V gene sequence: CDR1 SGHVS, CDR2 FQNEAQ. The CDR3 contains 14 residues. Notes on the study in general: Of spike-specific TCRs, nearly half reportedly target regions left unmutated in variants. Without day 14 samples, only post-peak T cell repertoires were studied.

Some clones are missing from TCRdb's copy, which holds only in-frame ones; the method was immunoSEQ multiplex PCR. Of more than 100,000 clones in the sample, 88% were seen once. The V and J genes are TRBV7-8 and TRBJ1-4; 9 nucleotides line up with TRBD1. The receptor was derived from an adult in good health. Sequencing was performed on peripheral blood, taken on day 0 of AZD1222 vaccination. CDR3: CASASGQGKEKLFF. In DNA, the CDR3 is TGTGCCAGCGCCTCGGGACAGGGAAAAGAAAAACTGTTTTTT.